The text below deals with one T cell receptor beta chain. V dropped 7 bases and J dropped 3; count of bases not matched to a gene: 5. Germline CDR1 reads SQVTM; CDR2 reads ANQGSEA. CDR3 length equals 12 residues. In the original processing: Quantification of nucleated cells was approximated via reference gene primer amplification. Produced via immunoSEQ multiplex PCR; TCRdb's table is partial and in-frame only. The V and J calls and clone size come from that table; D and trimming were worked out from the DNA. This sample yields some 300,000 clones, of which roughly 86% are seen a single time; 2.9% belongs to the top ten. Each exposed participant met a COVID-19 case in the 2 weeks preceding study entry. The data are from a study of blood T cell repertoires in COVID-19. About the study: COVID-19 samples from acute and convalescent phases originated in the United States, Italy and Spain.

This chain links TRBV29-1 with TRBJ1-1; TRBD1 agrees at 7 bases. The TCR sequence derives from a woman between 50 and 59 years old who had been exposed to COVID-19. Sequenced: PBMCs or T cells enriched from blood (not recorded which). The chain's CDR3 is CSAIGQDTEAFF. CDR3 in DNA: TGCAGCGCTATAGGACAGGACACTGAAGCTTTCTTT.